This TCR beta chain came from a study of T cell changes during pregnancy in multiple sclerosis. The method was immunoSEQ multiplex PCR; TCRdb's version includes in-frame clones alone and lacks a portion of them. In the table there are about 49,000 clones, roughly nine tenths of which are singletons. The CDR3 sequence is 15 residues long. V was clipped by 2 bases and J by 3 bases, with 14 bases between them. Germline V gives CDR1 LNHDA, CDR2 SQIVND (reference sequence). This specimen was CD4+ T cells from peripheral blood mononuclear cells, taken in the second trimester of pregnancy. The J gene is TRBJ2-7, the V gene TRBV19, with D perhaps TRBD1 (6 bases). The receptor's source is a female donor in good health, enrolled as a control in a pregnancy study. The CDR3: CASSIQGSLSYEQYF. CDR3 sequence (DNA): TGTGCCAGTAGTATACAGGGGAGTCTAAGCTACGAGCAGTACTTC.